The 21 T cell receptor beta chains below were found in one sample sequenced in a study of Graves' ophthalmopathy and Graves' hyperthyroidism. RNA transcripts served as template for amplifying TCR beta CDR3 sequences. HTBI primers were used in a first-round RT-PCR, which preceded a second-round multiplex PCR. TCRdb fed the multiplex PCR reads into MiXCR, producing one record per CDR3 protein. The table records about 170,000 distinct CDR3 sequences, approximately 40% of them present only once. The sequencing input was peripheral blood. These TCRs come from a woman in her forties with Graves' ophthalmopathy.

The CDR3 loop is CASSSLGQSVLYGYTF. CDR3 sequence (DNA): TGTGCCAGCAGTTCACTCGGACAGTCGGTCCTCTATGGCTACACCTTC. This sequence joins TRBV12-3 or TRBV12-4 and TRBJ1-2; D perhaps matches TRBD1 (6 bases). The CDR3 is made up of 16 amino acids. Trimming pared 4 bases from V and 4 bases from J, leaving 19 bases between.

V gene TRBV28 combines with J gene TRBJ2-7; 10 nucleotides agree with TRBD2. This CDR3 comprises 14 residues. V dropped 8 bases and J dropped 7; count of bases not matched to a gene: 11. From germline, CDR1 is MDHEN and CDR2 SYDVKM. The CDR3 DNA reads TGTGCCAGCGTCCCTCCGGGACTAGCGAGGGAGCAGTACTTC. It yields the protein CASVPPGLAREQYF.

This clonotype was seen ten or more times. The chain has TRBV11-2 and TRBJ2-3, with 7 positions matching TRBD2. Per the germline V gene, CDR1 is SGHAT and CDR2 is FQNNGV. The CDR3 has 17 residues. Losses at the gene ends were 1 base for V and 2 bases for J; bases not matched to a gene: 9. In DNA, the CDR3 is TGTGCCAGCAGCTTAGTAAGGGCGGGGGACCTCACAGATACGCAGTATTTT. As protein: CASSLVRAGDLTDTQYF.

Here the CDR3 DNA reads TGTGCCAGCAAGCCCCCAGGGAACACCGGGGAGCTGTTTTTT. Residues: CASKPPGNTGELFF. The chain carries TRBV6-1 and TRBJ2-2; D unresolved. CDR3 length: 14 residues. The germline V gene has CDR1 MNHNS and CDR2 SASEGT. Trimming shortened V by 7 bases and J by 1 base, and 10 bases separated the two germline ends.

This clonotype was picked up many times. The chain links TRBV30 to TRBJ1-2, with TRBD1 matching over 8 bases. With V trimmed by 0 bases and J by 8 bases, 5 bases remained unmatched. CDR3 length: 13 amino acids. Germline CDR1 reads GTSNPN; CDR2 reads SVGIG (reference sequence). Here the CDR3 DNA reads TGTGCCTGGAGTGTACGACAGGGGAACGGCTACACCTTC. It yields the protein CAWSVRQGNGYTF.

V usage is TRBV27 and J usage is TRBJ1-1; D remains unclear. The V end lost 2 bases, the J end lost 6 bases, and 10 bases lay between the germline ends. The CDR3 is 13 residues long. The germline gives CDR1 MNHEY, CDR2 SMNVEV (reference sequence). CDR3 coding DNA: TGTGCCAGCAGTTTACGGGGAGGCCCTGAAGCTTTCTTT. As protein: CASSLRGGPEAFF.

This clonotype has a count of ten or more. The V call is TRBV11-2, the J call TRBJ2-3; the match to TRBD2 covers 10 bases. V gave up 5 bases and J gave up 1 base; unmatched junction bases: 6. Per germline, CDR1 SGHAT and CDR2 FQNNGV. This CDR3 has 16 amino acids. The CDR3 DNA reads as TGTGCCAGCAGCAAACGACTAGCGGGTGGCACAGATACGCAGTATTTT. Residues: CASSKRLAGGTDTQYF.

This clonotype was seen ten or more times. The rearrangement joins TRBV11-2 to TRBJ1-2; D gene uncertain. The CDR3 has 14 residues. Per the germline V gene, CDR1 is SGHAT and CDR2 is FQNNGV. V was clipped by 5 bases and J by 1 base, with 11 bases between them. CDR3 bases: TGTGCCAGCAGCACAACCCAGATTAACTATGGCTACACCTTC. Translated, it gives CASSTTQINYGYTF.

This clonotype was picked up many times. The CDR3 spells CASRPGAGGLGEAFF. CDR3 sequence (DNA): TGTGCCAGCAGACCCGGGGCAGGGGGTCTAGGTGAAGCTTTCTTT. The chain is built from TRBV6-2 or TRBV6-3 and TRBJ1-1, with 7 bases identical to TRBD1. V shed 6 bases, J shed 7 bases, and the junction held 14 bases outside the gene matches. From germline, CDR1 is MNHEY and CDR2 SVGEGT. This CDR3 spans 15 amino acids.

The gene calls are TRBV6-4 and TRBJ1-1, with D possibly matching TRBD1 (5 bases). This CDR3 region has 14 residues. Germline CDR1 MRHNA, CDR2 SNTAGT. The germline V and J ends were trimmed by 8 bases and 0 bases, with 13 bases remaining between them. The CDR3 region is CASGRQTLNTEAFF. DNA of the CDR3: TGTGCCAGCGGTCGACAGACGTTGAACACTGAAGCTTTCTTT.

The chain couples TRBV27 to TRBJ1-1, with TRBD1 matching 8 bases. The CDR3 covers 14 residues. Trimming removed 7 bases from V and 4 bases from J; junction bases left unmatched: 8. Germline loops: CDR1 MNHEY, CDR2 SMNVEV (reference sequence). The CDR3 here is CASNAPDRGTEAFF. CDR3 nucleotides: TGTGCCAGCAACGCTCCTGACAGGGGCACTGAAGCTTTCTTT.

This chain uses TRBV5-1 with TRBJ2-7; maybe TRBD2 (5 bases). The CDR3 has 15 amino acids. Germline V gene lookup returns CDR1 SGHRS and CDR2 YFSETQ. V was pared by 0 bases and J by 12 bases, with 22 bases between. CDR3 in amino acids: CASSLAGEGAYARYF. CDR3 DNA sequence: TGCGCCAGCAGCTTGGCGGGTGAGGGAGCCTATGCTAGGTACTTC.

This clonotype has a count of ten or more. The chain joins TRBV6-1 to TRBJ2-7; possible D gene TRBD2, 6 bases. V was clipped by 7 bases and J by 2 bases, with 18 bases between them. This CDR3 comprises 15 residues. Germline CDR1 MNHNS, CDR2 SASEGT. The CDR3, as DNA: TGTGCCAGCACTAAACCCGACGGGGAGGCCTACGAGCAGTACTTC. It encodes CASTKPDGEAYEQYF.

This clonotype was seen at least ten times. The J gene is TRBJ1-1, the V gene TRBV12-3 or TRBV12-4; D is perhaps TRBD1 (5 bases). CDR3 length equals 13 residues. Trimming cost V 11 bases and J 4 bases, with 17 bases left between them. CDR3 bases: TGTGCCGATAGTAAGTCGGGGGTCACTGAAGCTTTCTTT. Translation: CADSKSGVTEAFF.

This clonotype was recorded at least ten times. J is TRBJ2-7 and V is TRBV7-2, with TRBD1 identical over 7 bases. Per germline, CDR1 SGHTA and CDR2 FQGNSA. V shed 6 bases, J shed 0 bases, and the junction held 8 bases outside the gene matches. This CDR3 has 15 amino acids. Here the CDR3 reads CASRVGGDNSYEQYF. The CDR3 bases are TGTGCCAGCAGAGTAGGGGGCGATAACTCCTACGAGCAGTACTTC.

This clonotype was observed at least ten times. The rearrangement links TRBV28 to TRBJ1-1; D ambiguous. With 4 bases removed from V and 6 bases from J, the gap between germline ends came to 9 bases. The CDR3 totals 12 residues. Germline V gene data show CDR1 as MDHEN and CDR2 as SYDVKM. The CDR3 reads CASSSGIAEAFF. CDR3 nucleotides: TGTGCCAGCAGTTCAGGTATCGCTGAAGCTTTCTTT.

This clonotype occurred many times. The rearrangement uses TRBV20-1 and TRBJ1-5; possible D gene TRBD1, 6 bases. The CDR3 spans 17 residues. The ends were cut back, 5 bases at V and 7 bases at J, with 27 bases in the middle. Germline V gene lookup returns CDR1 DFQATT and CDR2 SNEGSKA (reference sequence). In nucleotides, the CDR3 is TGCAGTGCTTCCACGATCCGGGACATATCTTCCATGCAGCCCCAGCATTTT. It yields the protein CSASTIRDISSMQPQHF.

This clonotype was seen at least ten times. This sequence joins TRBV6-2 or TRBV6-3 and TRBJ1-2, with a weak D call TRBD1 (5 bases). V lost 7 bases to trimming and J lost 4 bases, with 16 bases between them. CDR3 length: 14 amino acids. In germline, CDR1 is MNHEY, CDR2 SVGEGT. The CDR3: CASTGQGRIYGYTF. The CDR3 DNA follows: TGTGCCAGCACGGGCCAGGGTCGAATCTATGGCTACACCTTC.

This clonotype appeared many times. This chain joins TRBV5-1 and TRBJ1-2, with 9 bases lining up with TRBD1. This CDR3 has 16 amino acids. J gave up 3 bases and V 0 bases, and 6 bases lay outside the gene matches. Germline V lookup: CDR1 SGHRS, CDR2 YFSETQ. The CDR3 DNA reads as TGCGCCAGCAGCTTGGATACAGGGGGCTCATACTATGGCTACACCTTC. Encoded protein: CASSLDTGGSYYGYTF.

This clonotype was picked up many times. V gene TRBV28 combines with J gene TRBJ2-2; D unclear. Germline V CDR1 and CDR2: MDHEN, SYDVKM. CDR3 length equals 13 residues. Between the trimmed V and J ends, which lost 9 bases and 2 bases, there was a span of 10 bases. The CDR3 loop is CASNSINTGELFF. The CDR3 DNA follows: TGTGCCAGTAACTCTATTAACACCGGGGAGCTGTTTTTT.

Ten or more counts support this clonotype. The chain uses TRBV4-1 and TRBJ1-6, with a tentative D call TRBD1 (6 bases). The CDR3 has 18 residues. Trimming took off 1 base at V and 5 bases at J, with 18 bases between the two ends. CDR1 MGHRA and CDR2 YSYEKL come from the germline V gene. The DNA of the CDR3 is TGCGCCAGCAGCCAAGCGGGGGCCGGGGGCGCTGATAATTCACCCCTCCACTTT. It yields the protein CASSQAGAGGADNSPLHF.